Shown below are 26 T cell receptor beta chains from a single sample sequenced in a study of beta chain features in type 1 diabetes. Whole-study findings and limits: In every one of the four CD4+ subsets, TCRB CDR3s were moderately but significantly shorter in Type 1 diabetes patients.

Of the isolated RNA, all was reverse transcribed, and so the sequenced material was expressed TCRB transcripts. The protocol was immunoSEQ multiplex PCR, while the TCRdb copy is restricted to in-frame clones and leaves out a portion. The repertoire holds about 280,000 clones, with 15% as singletons. Their recognized antigens are unknown. Sequencing was performed on naive CD4+ T cells from blood. These receptors originate from a man younger than 35 with type 1 diabetes.

The gene calls are TRBV6-5 and TRBJ2-1; 12 positions match TRBD2. The CDR3 has 15 residues. Germline-derived CDR1 and CDR2 are MNHEY and SVGAGI. V shed 6 bases and J 8 bases; nucleotides not matched to a gene: 8. DNA of the CDR3: TGTGCCAGCAGATCACTAGCGGGAGGTTTCCATGAGCAGTTCTTC. Protein sequence: CASRSLAGGFHEQFF.

The chain couples TRBV18 to TRBJ2-7; possible D gene TRBD1, 6 bases. This CDR3 is 14 amino acids long. Germline CDR1 and CDR2: KGHSH and LQKENI. Trimming removed 8 bases at V and 3 bases at J, with 17 bases between. CDR3 DNA sequence: TGTGCCAGCCCCACCGACAGGTTCATCTACGAGCAGTACTTC. It specifies CASPTDRFIYEQYF.

This clone was detected only a few times. The chain employs TRBV21-1 and TRBJ2-1; TRBD1, the table's D call, lacks a check against the DNA. TRBV21-1 represents a pseudogene. This CDR3 is built from 16 residues. The CDR3 nucleotides read TGTGCCAGCAGCAAAGCTAACACCCAATCGAAGGGGGAGCAGTTCTTC. Amino acids: CASSKANTQSKGEQFF.

The CDR3 coding sequence is TGTGCCAGCAGCTTAGCTTACAATTCCTACGAGCAGTACTTC. It is translated as CASSLAYNSYEQYF. The rearrangement links TRBV7-9 to TRBJ2-7; D is unclear. V was cut by 0 bases and J by 1 base, with 7 bases left in between. CDR3 length equals 14 residues. Germline values: CDR1 SEHNR, CDR2 FQNEAQ (reference sequence).

The chain uses TRBV28 and TRBJ1-4; the D is unclear. The CDR3 has 13 residues. CDR1 and CDR2 (germline): MDHEN, SYDVKM. CDR3 DNA sequence: TGTGCTTCTTCGGGTCTTCCTAATGCGGAACTGTTTTTT. As protein: CASSGLPNAELFF.

The chain carries TRBV4-1 and TRBJ2-2; D perhaps matches TRBD1 (6 bases). From germline, CDR1 is MGHRA and CDR2 YSYEKL. Deletions cut 2 bases from V and 0 bases from J, with 13 bases between. The CDR3 is 17 amino acids. CDR3 sequence: CASSQYPGQTNTGELFF. DNA of the CDR3: TGCGCCAGCAGCCAATACCCGGGACAAACGAACACCGGGGAGCTGTTTTTT.

Here the CDR3 reads CASSLGLAGGLYNEQFF. CDR3 DNA sequence: TGCGCCAGCAGCTTGGGACTAGCGGGGGGTCTCTACAATGAGCAGTTCTTC. This chain links TRBV5-1 with TRBJ2-1; the match to TRBD2 covers 13 bases. The V gene end was trimmed by 0 bases and the J gene end by 3 bases; junction bases not matched to a gene: 3. The germline gives CDR1 SGHRS, CDR2 YFSETQ. The CDR3 is 17 amino acids.

This clone was seen a handful of times. The chain employs TRBV29-1 and TRBJ2-1; D might be TRBD1 (5 bases). The germline V gene encodes CDR1 SQVTM and CDR2 ANQGSEA. This CDR3 is built from 15 residues. Trimming stripped 6 bases from V and 0 bases from J, with 15 bases between. CDR3 sequence reads: CSVARQISSYNEQFF. Written as DNA, the CDR3 is TGCAGCGTGGCCCGACAGATCTCCTCCTACAATGAGCAGTTCTTC.

V is TRBV4-1 and J is TRBJ2-3; 11 nucleotides match TRBD2. The CDR3 extends over 20 amino acids. Germline values: CDR1 MGHRA, CDR2 YSYEKL. The V and J ends lost 0 bases and 5 bases, in that order; junction bases with no gene match: 16. This chain's CDR3 is CASSQELKLAGGLDRDTQYF. CDR3 in DNA: TGCGCCAGCAGCCAAGAATTGAAGCTAGCGGGAGGCTTAGATAGAGATACGCAGTATTTT.

The J gene is TRBJ2-5, the V gene TRBV9; maybe TRBD2 (5 bases). The germline gives CDR1 SGDLS, CDR2 YYNGEE. The CDR3 runs 15 residues. Trimming cost V 0 bases and J 5 bases, with 14 bases left between them. The CDR3 sequence is CASSVAPPPGETQYF. DNA for the CDR3: TGTGCCAGCAGCGTAGCGCCCCCCCCGGGGGAGACCCAGTACTTC.

The V call is TRBV2, the J call TRBJ2-1; 14 nucleotides match TRBD2. The CDR3 covers 14 residues. The V segment lost 4 bases and the J segment 9 bases; nucleotides outside the gene matches: 2. The germline CDR1 and CDR2 sequences are SNHLY and FYNNEI. The chain's CDR3 is CASSGGLAGVEQFF. As DNA, the CDR3 is TGTGCCAGCAGTGGGGGACTAGCGGGGGTTGAGCAGTTCTTC.

There are a few counts of this clone. Other DNA variants within this sample encode the same CDR3. The chain employs TRBV30 and TRBJ2-7; 10 bases are a match to TRBD1. V lost 2 bases to trimming and J lost 4 bases; unmatched junction nucleotides: 2. Germline-derived CDR1 and CDR2 are GTSNPN and SVGIG (reference sequence). This CDR3 has 13 residues. CDR3 sequence reads: CAWSRDRGYEQYF. The CDR3 nucleotides are TGTGCCTGGAGTCGGGACAGGGGTTACGAGCAGTACTTC.

The chain uses TRBV30 and TRBJ2-1; D remains unclear. The CDR3 is 12 residues long. V was shortened by 5 bases and J by 6 bases, with 11 bases between the two germline ends. Germline V gene data show CDR1 as GTSNPN and CDR2 as SVGIG (reference sequence). The CDR3 region has the DNA TGTGCCTGGGAGTTATATCGCAATGAGCAGTTCTTC. Residues: CAWELYRNEQFF.

This clone was detected only a few times. V is TRBV19 and J is TRBJ2-4; possible D gene TRBD1, 5 bases. The CDR3 covers 16 residues. Trimming removed 3 bases at V and 0 bases at J, with 12 bases between. Per germline, CDR1 LNHDA and CDR2 SQIVND (reference sequence). The CDR3 DNA reads as TGTGCCAGTAGTATCCTCCAGGGTCAAGCCAAAAACATTCAGTACTTC. This codes for CASSILQGQAKNIQYF.

The chain joins TRBV11-2 to TRBJ2-2; 7 nucleotides match TRBD2. This CDR3 has 13 amino acids. CDR1 is SGHAT and CDR2 is FQNNGV in the germline V gene. J gave up 6 bases and V 10 bases, and 8 bases lay outside the gene matches. In nucleotides, the CDR3 is TGTGCCACAAACCGGGGGGTCGCCGGGGAGCTGTTTTTT. This encodes CATNRGVAGELFF.

The chain carries TRBV30 and TRBJ1-1; no reliable D call. Trimming took 0 bases from V and 0 from J, leaving 8 bases between them. Per the germline V gene, CDR1 is GTSNPN and CDR2 is SVGIG (reference sequence). The CDR3 has 14 amino acids. The CDR3 sequence: CAWSVGSMNTEAFF. CDR3 coding DNA: TGTGCCTGGAGTGTCGGGTCCATGAACACTGAAGCTTTCTTT.

The sample holds a few counts of this clone. This sequence joins TRBV2 and TRBJ1-5; 9 bases fit TRBD1. The CDR3 is made up of 15 amino acids. J was trimmed by 2 bases and V by 7 bases; bases with no gene match: 6. The germline V gene has CDR1 SNHLY and CDR2 FYNNEI. This CDR3 reads CASNMGQGGNQPQHF. For the CDR3, the DNA is TGTGCCAGCAACATGGGACAGGGTGGCAATCAGCCCCAGCATTTT.

The chain combines TRBV6-5 with TRBJ2-1; D might be TRBD2 (6 bases). The V end lost 2 bases, the J end lost 7 bases, and 15 bases lay between the germline ends. Per germline, CDR1 MNHEY and CDR2 SVGAGI. The CDR3 is made up of 15 amino acids. The CDR3 sequence: CASSYVSAGRNEQFF. In DNA, the CDR3 is TGTGCCAGCAGTTACGTTTCAGCAGGGAGGAATGAGCAGTTCTTC.

The rearrangement joins TRBV19 to TRBJ1-5, with 7 bases that match TRBD1. This CDR3 spans 19 amino acids. Germline CDR1 is LNHDA and CDR2 is SQIVND (reference sequence). Trimming removed 4 bases from V and 0 bases from J; junction bases left unmatched: 15. This chain's CDR3 is CASSTPHFDRVNSNQPQHF. The CDR3 region has the DNA TGTGCCAGTAGTACCCCCCACTTCGACAGGGTAAATAGCAATCAGCCCCAGCATTTT. The full variable domain, completed using reference TRBV19 and TRBJ1-5, is DGGITQSPKYLFRKEGQNVTLSCEQNLNHDAMYWYRQDPGQGLRLIYYSQIVNDFQKGDIAEGYSVSREKKESFPLTVTSAQKNPTAFYLCASSTPHFDRVNSNQPQHFGDGTRLSIL.

In its sample, this clone was seen a few times. The V and J genes are TRBV23-1 and TRBJ1-5; TRBD1 agrees at 7 bases. TRBV23-1 is placed among ORFs of uncertain function. With V trimmed by 10 bases and J by 0 bases, 12 bases remained unmatched. The CDR3 consists of 16 residues. The CDR3: CAMRGLVSYSNQPQHF. The CDR3 bases are TGCGCCATGAGGGGGCTCGTCTCATATAGCAATCAGCCCCAGCATTTT.

In this sample, this clone turned up once. V gene TRBV5-6 combines with J gene TRBJ2-3; D remains unclear. The ends were cut back, 4 bases at V and 5 bases at J, with 14 bases in the middle. Germline CDR1 is SGHDT and CDR2 is YYEEEE. The length of the CDR3 is 14 residues. CDR3 nucleotide sequence: TGTGCCAGCAGCCCCGGGTGGTTAGGAGATACGCAGTATTTT. Translated, it gives CASSPGWLGDTQYF.

The chain uses TRBV2 and TRBJ2-5, with a possible D match to TRBD1 (5 bases). The CDR3 contains 12 residues. Germline assignment: CDR1 SNHLY and CDR2 FYNNEI. Trimming shortened V by 7 bases and J by 4 bases, and 10 bases separated the two germline ends. CDR3 region: CASTTALETQYF. The DNA for the CDR3 is TGTGCCAGCACGACAGCATTAGAGACCCAGTACTTC.

The chain links TRBV19 to TRBJ2-1; 7 bases align to TRBD2. V trimming: 0 bases; J trimming: 10 bases; junction bases outside the gene matches: 21. The germline CDR1 and CDR2 sequences are LNHDA and SQIVND (reference sequence). The CDR3 is made up of 19 amino acids. The CDR3 protein is CASSIDRYFRGRAGKEQFF. The CDR3 DNA follows: TGTGCCAGTAGTATAGATCGTTATTTTCGGGGGAGGGCCGGGAAAGAGCAGTTCTTC.

This clone has just a few counts. The V and J genes are TRBV14 and TRBJ2-2, with TRBD2 as a possible D gene (7 bases). Trimming cost V 5 bases and J 0 bases, with 13 bases left between them. This CDR3 has 16 residues. Germline values: CDR1 SGHDN, CDR2 FVKESK. This chain's CDR3 is CASSSPGGANTGELFF. The CDR3 DNA is TGTGCCAGCAGCTCCCCGGGGGGCGCGAACACCGGGGAGCTGTTTTTT.

With respect to this clone: Different DNA sequences within this sample yield the same CDR3. The CDR3 reads CASSPQGLETQYF. CDR3 DNA: TGTGCCAGCTCACCACAGGGGCTGGAGACCCAGTACTTC. The chain is built from TRBV18 and TRBJ2-5; possibly TRBD1 for D (5 bases). Germline V gene sequence: CDR1 KGHSH, CDR2 LQKENI. V lost 1 base to trimming and J lost 5 bases, with 8 bases between them. The CDR3 consists of 13 residues.

This clone was counted a few times. The V and J genes are TRBV11-2 and TRBJ1-2, with 7 positions matching TRBD1. CDR1 and CDR2 (germline): SGHAT, FQNNGV. With 0 bases clipped from V and 7 bases from J, the junction kept 8 bases outside the gene matches. The CDR3 length is 15 residues. The CDR3 sequence is CASSLDQMEGAGYTF. The CDR3 DNA sequence: TGTGCCAGCAGCTTAGATCAAATGGAGGGGGCTGGCTACACCTTC.